This T cell receptor (beta chain) derives from a study of CD8+ T cells in alopecia areata (dated by TCRdb to about 2018). Concerning the study at large: Treated patients were enrolled in an open-label pilot trial of oral tofacitinib, 5 to 10 mg twice daily, for moderate-to-severe alopecia areata. Tofacitinib was administered for 6 to 18 months, and 6 months of follow-up off drug were then conducted to assess delayed response and recurrence. The SALT score, which quantifies the percentage of affected scalp surface area, was used to measure disease severity in treated patients. In both human patients and the C3H/HeJ mouse model, the study applied high-throughput TCRbeta sequencing to look at T cell clonal expansion in alopecia areata. Human TCRbeta sequencing covered scalp tissue and sorted CD4+ and CD8+ peripheral blood T cells from patchy and totalis/universalis alopecia areata patients and healthy controls. Biopsies were taken from tofacitinib-treated patients at baseline and at 4 and 24 weeks of treatment, and a later scalp biopsy was taken in several of the tofacitinib-treated patients. Scalp clonality was compared across normal scalp (n=4), patchy alopecia areata scalp (n=8), and alopecia totalis/universalis scalp (n=8). RNA was extracted with the PAXgene miRNA kit for fixed scalp, the miRNeasy kit for PBMCs, and the RNeasy kit for mouse skin. Amplification of TCRbeta CDR3 regions was done by immunoSEQ multiplex PCR using 35 Vbeta forward primers and 13 Jbeta reverse primers.

Receptor libraries were prepared by the immunoSEQ multiplex PCR assay. For TCR sequencing, RNA was extracted from every sample and reverse transcribed into cDNA to serve as template. SuperScript III was used to make first-strand cDNA, primed with a 2:1 mix of oligo-dT and random hexamers. Amplification bias was assessed with a synthetic immune receptor repertoire, and residual bias was removed computationally. In the paper's pipeline: Raw reads were preprocessed for error removal, and CDR3 was defined according to IMGT conventions as running from the conserved cysteine to phenylalanine. Clonality was computed as 1 minus the Shannon entropy, with the entropy normalized by log2 of the number of productive unique TCRs. Whether scalp clones were CD4 or CD8 was inferred by matching scalp TCRbeta sequences against CD4 and CD8 repertoires sorted from blood. In its TCRdb copy, this immuneACCESS table keeps in-frame sequences only and misses some clones. Where compared with another copy, unresolved V genes explain less than half of these, and the others have no known cause. V, J and clone size derive from that table, while D and trimming were established from the DNA sequence. This sample gives some 190,000 clones in total; approximately 49% of them show up just once. The leading ten clones occupy about a tenth of the sample.

In the paper's terms, the treatment or condition label means: oral pan-JAK inhibitor, 5-10 mg twice daily. Peripheral blood and lesional scalp punch biopsies were obtained from patients with alopecia areata. After PBMCs were isolated by density centrifugation and stained for CD3, CD4 and CD8, a FACSAria was used to sort CD4+ and CD8+ T cells. The full study reports these points: Because the treated cohort was small and included a single nonresponder, larger studies are needed to assess links between baseline CD8+ expansion and response. During tofacitinib treatment, many expanded lesional clones remained in scalp and blood, and this persistence may partly explain relapse after treatment is stopped. Scalp TCR repertoire analysis is complicated because resident alphabeta T cells in normal human skin are also sequenced, whereas mouse skin is dominated by gammadelta T cells. Tofacitinib significantly lowered scalp clonality and the number of expanded CD8+ clones among the top 100 scalp clones. Shared TCR sequences between patients were less evident than in mice, which may be partly attributable to HLA diversity in the patient population. Higher clonality and more expanded CD8+ clones were observed in lesional scalp than in normal scalp, particularly in alopecia totalis/universalis, a finding suggestive of antigenic drive.

A note on this clone: The target of this receptor is not known. There are no base qualities to consult, and no much larger clone falls within one base.

The TCR was taken from a human donor with alopecia areata. Source: CD8+ T cells sorted from blood, taken around week 54, from a patient treated with tofacitinib.

The DNA is as follows: TGTGCCAGCAGCTTAGGTAGTACGGGGTACGAGCAGTACTTC. The resulting protein is CASSLGSTGYEQYF. The rearrangement combines TRBV7-2 with TRBJ2-7, with TRBD2 as a weak D call on 5 bases. From the germline V gene, CDR1 is SGHTA and CDR2 is FQGNSA. Inclusive of the bounding cysteine and phenylalanine, the CDR3 is 14 residues long. The only DNA kept is the CDR3, 42 bases in frame from the first base. V and J lose 1 base and 4 bases, and a span of 11 bases separates them.